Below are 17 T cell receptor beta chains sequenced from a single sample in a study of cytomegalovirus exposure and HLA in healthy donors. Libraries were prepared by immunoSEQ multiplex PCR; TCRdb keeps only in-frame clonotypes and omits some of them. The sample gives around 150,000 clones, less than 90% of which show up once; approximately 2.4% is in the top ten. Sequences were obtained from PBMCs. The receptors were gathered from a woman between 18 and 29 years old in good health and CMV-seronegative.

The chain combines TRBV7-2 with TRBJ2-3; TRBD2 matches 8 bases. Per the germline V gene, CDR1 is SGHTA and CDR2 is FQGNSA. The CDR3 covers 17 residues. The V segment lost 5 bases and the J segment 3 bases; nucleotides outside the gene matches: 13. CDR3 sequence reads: CASSGRHRGGLTDTQYF. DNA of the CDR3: TGTGCCAGCAGCGGCAGACACCGGGGGGGCTTGACAGATACGCAGTATTTT.

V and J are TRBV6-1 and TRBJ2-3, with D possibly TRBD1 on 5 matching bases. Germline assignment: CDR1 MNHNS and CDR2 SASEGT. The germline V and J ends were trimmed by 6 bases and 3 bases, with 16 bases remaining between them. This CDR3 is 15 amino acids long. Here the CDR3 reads CASRSQGSFTDTQYF. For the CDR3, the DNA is TGTGCCAGCAGGTCTCAGGGTTCCTTTACAGATACGCAGTATTTT.

Here the CDR3 reads CASRSGPMSSYEQYF. CDR3 nucleotides: TGTGCCAGCAGATCGGGTCCTATGAGCTCCTACGAGCAGTACTTC. This sequence joins TRBV6-1 and TRBJ2-7, with D unresolved. The V and J ends lost 6 bases and 0 bases respectively, with 15 bases between them. Germline assignment: CDR1 MNHNS and CDR2 SASEGT. The CDR3 covers 15 residues.

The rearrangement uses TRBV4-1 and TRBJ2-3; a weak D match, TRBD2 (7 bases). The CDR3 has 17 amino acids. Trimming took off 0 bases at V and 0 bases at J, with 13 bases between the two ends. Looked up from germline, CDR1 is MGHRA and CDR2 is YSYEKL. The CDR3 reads CASSQEEGGASTDTQYF. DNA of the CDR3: TGCGCCAGCAGCCAAGAAGAGGGGGGGGCTAGCACAGATACGCAGTATTTT.

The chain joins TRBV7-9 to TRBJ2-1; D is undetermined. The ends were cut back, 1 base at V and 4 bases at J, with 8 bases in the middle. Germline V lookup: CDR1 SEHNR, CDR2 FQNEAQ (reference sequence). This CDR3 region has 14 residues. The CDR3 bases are TGTGCCAGCAGCTTAGTCAACGGGTACAATGAGCAGTTCTTC. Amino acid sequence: CASSLVNGYNEQFF.

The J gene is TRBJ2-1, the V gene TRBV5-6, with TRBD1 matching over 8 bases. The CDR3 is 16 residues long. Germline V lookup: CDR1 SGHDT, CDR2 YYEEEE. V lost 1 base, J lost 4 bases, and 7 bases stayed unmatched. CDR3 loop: CASSLTGGKDYNEQFF. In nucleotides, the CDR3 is TGTGCCAGCAGCTTGACAGGGGGGAAAGATTACAATGAGCAGTTCTTC.

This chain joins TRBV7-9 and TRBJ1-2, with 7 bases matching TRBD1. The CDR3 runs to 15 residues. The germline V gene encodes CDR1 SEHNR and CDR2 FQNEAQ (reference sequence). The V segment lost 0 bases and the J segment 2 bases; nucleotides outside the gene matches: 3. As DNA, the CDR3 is TGTGCCAGCAGCTTAGCCCGACAGGGCAACTATGGCTACACCTTC. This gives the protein CASSLARQGNYGYTF.

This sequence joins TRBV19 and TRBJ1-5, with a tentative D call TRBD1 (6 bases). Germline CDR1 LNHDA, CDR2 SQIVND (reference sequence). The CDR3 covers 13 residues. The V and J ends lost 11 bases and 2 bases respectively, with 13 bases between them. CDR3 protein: CASEDSRNQPQHF. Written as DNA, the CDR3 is TGTGCCTCCGAGGACAGTCGCAATCAGCCCCAGCATTTT.

CDR3 in amino acids: CASNQGAGEQYF. CDR3 in DNA: TGTGCCAGCAATCAGGGGGCGGGTGAGCAGTACTTC. This rearrangement joins TRBV19 to TRBJ2-7, with 8 bases that match TRBD1. With 9 bases clipped from V and 7 bases from J, the junction kept 8 bases outside the gene matches. The CDR3 spans 12 residues. Germline CDR1 LNHDA, CDR2 SQIVND (reference sequence).

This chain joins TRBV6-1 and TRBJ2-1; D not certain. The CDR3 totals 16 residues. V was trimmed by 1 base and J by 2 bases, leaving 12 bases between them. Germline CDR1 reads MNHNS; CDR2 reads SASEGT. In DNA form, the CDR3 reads TGTGCCAGCAGTGAAGGGCGGATACCACCCTACAATGAGCAGTTCTTC. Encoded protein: CASSEGRIPPYNEQFF.

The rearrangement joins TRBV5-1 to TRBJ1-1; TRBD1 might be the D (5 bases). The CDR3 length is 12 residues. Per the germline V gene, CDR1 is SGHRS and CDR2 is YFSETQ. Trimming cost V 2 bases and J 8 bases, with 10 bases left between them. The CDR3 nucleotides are TGCGCCAGCAGCTTACCGACAGCAGAAGCTTTCTTT. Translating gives CASSLPTAEAFF.

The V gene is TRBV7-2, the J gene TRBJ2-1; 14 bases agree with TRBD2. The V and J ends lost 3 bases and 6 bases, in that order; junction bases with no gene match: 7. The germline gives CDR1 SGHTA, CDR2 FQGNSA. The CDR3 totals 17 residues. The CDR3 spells CASSFSVGLAGVNEQFF. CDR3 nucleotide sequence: TGTGCCAGCAGCTTTTCCGTGGGACTAGCGGGAGTCAATGAGCAGTTCTTC. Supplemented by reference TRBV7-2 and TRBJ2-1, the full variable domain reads GAGVSQSPSNKVTEKGKDVELRCDPISGHTALYWYRQSLGQGLEFLIYFQGNSAPDKSGLPSDRFSAERTGGSVSTLTIQRTQQEDSAVYLCASSFSVGLAGVNEQFFGPGTRLTVL.

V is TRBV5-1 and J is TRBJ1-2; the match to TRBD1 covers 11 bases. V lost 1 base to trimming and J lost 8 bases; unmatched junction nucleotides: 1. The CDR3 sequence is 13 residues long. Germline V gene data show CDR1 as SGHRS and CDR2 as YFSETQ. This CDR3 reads CASSLRTGGGYTF. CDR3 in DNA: TGCGCCAGCAGCTTGCGGACAGGGGGCGGCTACACCTTC.

CDR3 loop: CASSQSPAPSQDKNQPQHF. In DNA, the CDR3 is TGCGCCAGCAGTCAATCACCGGCTCCTTCGCAGGACAAAAATCAGCCCCAGCATTTT. This chain connects TRBV23-1 to TRBJ1-5, with D possibly being TRBD1 (5 bases). TRBV23-1 is noted as an ORF with a role that remains uncertain. Trimming pared 0 bases from V and 4 bases from J, leaving 22 bases between. The CDR3 has 19 residues.

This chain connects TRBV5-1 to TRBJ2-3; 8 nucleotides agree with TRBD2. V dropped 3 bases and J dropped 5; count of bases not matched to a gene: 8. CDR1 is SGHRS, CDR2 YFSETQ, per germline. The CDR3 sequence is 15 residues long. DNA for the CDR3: TGCGCCAGCAGCTCCTCCGGGACTAGTAGAGATACGCAGTATTTT. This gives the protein CASSSSGTSRDTQYF.

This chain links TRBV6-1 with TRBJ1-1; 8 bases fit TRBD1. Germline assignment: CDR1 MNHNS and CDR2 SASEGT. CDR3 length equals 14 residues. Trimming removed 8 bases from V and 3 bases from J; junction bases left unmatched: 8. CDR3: CASLSGGRDTEAFF. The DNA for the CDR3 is TGTGCCAGCCTCTCAGGGGGCAGGGACACTGAAGCTTTCTTT.

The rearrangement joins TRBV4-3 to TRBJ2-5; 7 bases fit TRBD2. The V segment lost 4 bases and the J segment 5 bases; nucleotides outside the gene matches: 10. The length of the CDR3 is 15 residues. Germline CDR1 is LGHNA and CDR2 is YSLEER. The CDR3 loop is CASSPGLGDVETQYF. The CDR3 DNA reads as TGCGCCAGCAGCCCCGGACTAGGAGATGTGGAGACCCAGTACTTC.